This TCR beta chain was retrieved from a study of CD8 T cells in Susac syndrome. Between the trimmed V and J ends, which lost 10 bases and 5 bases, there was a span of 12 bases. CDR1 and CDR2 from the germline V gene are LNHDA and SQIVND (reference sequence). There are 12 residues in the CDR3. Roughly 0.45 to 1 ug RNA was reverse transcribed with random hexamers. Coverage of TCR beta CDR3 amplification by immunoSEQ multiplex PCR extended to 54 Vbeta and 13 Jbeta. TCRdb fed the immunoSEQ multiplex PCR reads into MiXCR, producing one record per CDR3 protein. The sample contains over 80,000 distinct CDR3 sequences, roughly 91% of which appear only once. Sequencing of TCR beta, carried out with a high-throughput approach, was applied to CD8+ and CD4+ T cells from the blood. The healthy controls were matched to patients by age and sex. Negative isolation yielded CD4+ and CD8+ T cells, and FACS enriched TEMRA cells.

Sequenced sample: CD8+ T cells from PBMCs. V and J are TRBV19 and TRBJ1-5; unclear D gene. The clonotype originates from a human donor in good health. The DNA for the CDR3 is TGTGCCACCTCGGACGGAGATCAGCCCCAGCATTTT. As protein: CATSDGDQPQHF.